This T cell receptor beta chain was sequenced during a study of T cells of healthy individuals. TCRdb reprocessed the 5' RACE reads via MiXCR and lists one record per CDR3 protein. The table records 95,000 to 100,000 distinct CDR3 sequences, around 17% of them present only once. This CDR3 region has 12 residues. Germline-derived CDR1 and CDR2 are SGHVS and FNYEAQ. V shed 5 bases and J 9 bases; nucleotides not matched to a gene: 3. The clonotype originates from a human donor in good health. This chain connects TRBV7-6 to TRBJ2-1, with 8 bases aligning to TRBD2. Here the CDR3 reads CASSRGGIEQFF. The CDR3 DNA reads as TGTGCCAGCAGCCGGGGGGGCATTGAGCAGTTCTTC.